One and the same sample provided the 10 T cell receptor beta chains below, sequenced in a study of graft-versus-host responses after intestinal transplantation. Which antigens these TCRs recognize remains unknown. Generated by immunoSEQ multiplex PCR, the TCRdb table keeps only in-frame clones and is missing some. The sample shows more than 65,000 clones, 85% to 95% of them seen only once. The sequences come from unstimulated CD8+ T cells sorted from spleen or lymph node cells, collected before transplant. The receptors shown here come from a human donor who was the organ donor for an intestinal transplant.

The chain combines TRBV4-1 with TRBJ1-1; possibly TRBD1 for D (6 bases). The CDR3 loop spans 14 amino acids. The ends were cut back, 1 base at V and 7 bases at J, with 13 bases in the middle. The germline gives CDR1 MGHRA, CDR2 YSYEKL. CDR3 amino acids: CASSQARTVHEAFF. The CDR3 nucleotides read TGCGCCAGCAGCCAAGCTCGGACAGTGCATGAAGCTTTCTTT.

This chain connects TRBV5-1 to TRBJ2-3; 7 bases line up with TRBD1. CDR1 is SGHRS, CDR2 YFSETQ, per germline. This CDR3 contains 15 residues. J was trimmed by 0 bases and V by 2 bases; bases with no gene match: 3. The CDR3 nucleotides are TGCGCCAGCAGCTTTCAGACAGGGAGCACAGATACGCAGTATTTT. Translated, it gives CASSFQTGSTDTQYF.

The chain uses TRBV14 and TRBJ2-1; 8 positions match TRBD2. The CDR3 runs 17 residues. Germline CDR1 reads SGHDN; CDR2 reads FVKESK. After removal of 1 base from V and 8 bases from J, the junction contained 13 bases not matched to a gene. The CDR3 protein is CASSQVAGITWFDEQFF. The CDR3 bases are TGTGCCAGCAGCCAAGTAGCGGGAATCACTTGGTTCGATGAGCAGTTCTTC.

V usage is TRBV7-9 and J usage is TRBJ1-1; D unclear. V lost 2 bases, J lost 1 base, and 5 bases lay in between. CDR1 and CDR2 from the germline V gene are SEHNR and FQNEAQ (reference sequence). This CDR3 spans 13 amino acids. The CDR3 here is CASSLSRNTEAFF. CDR3 DNA: TGTGCCAGCAGCTTAAGCCGGAACACTGAAGCTTTCTTT.

In this sample, this clone turned up once. The genes are TRBV19 and TRBJ1-2, with 9 bases aligning to TRBD1. This CDR3 spans 14 amino acids. CDR1 and CDR2 from the germline V gene are LNHDA and SQIVND (reference sequence). The trim removed 5 bases at V and 14 bases at J, leaving 15 bases unmatched. CDR3 sequence (DNA): TGTGCCAGTAGTGCAGGGACAGGGCTTACGTTGTGGACCTTC. Translation gives CASSAGTGLTLWTF.

The chain carries TRBV11-2 and TRBJ2-5; D is possibly TRBD2 (5 bases). The CDR3 totals 16 residues. Trimming took off 1 base at V and 4 bases at J, with 16 bases between the two ends. Germline CDR1 SGHAT, CDR2 FQNNGV. The CDR3 loop reads CASSLVPDRRTETQYF. CDR3 DNA sequence: TGTGCCAGCAGCTTAGTCCCGGATAGGAGGACAGAGACCCAGTACTTC.

This rearrangement joins TRBV5-1 to TRBJ2-5; 11 bases line up with TRBD2. CDR1 is SGHRS, CDR2 YFSETQ, per germline. The CDR3 runs 16 residues. With V trimmed by 2 bases and J by 5 bases, 8 bases remained unmatched. The CDR3 nucleotides read TGCGCCAGCAGCTTAGATAGCGGGGGGGCCGGGGAGACCCAGTACTTC. It translates to CASSLDSGGAGETQYF.

The chain is built from TRBV30 and TRBJ2-1; 10 bases align to TRBD2. After removal of 0 bases from V and 8 bases from J, the junction contained 1 base not matched to a gene. The CDR3 has 13 amino acids. The germline CDR1 and CDR2 sequences are GTSNPN and SVGIG (reference sequence). The CDR3 protein is CAWSVAGGHEQFF. The CDR3 DNA reads as TGTGCCTGGAGTGTAGCGGGGGGGCATGAGCAGTTCTTC.

V is TRBV27 and J is TRBJ2-5, with D maybe TRBD2 (5 bases). This CDR3 is built from 11 residues. The V and J ends lost 6 bases and 9 bases respectively, with 11 bases between them. Germline values: CDR1 MNHEY, CDR2 SMNVEV (reference sequence). CDR3 residues: CASSGGRAQYF. DNA of the CDR3: TGTGCCAGCAGCGGAGGACGAGCCCAGTACTTC.

In its sample, this clone was seen once. The chain carries TRBV29-1 and TRBJ2-7, with 8 bases identical to TRBD1. Germline V lookup: CDR1 SQVTM, CDR2 ANQGSEA. J was trimmed by 3 bases and V by 4 bases; bases with no gene match: 5. This CDR3 comprises 13 residues. The CDR3 loop reads CSVAAGGYYEQYF. The DNA of the CDR3 is TGCAGCGTTGCGGCAGGGGGCTACTACGAGCAGTACTTC.